This TCR beta chain is from a study of PD-1 blockade in classical Hodgkin lymphoma. Study context: Patients got intravenous nivolumab 3 mg/kg every 2 weeks. General study results and limits: Complete responders' diversity at baseline resembled that of newly diagnosed patients. Anyone who began nivolumab under 1 year after ASCT was excluded.

Exposure to brentuximab vedotin varied, and each patient had relapsed following autologous stem cell transplantation. Germline CDR1 is MNHNS and CDR2 is SASEGT. Between the trimmed V and J ends, which lost 3 bases and 1 base, there was a span of 13 bases. The CDR3 runs to 15 residues. TCRdb keeps only in-frame clones here, not all; method: immunoSEQ multiplex PCR. The data show approximately 13,000 clones, with 92% seen just once and about 20% held by the top ten. On this clone: What it binds is unknown.

The gene calls are TRBV6-1 and TRBJ2-7; TRBD2 is a possible D gene (5 bases). The sequence was obtained from a human donor with classical Hodgkin lymphoma. The input for sequencing was peripheral blood mononuclear cells (PBMCs), taken at baseline. DNA for the CDR3: TGTGCCAGCAGTGAGAGTCAGGCGGGTTCCTACGAGCAGTACTTC. It codes for CASSESQAGSYEQYF.